What follows are 23 T cell receptor beta chains derived from one specimen sequenced in a study of technical replicates of blood from several donors. Assay: immunoSEQ multiplex PCR; the TCRdb copy retains only in-frame clones and omits some. This table has 79,000 or so clones, just under 95% appearing once. What was sequenced was T cells isolated from PBMCs. The source of these receptors is a human donor in good health.

The chain recombines TRBV7-6 with TRBJ2-3; possibly TRBD2 for D (6 bases). Deletions cut 4 bases from V and 0 bases from J, with 11 bases between. This CDR3 spans 15 amino acids. CDR1 SGHVS and CDR2 FNYEAQ come from the germline V gene. CDR3 amino acids: CASSSSGQSTDTQYF. Written as DNA, the CDR3 is TGTGCCAGCAGCTCCAGCGGGCAAAGCACAGATACGCAGTATTTT.

The CDR3 sequence: CASSFTGTASSSTDTQYF. The CDR3 bases are TGCGCCAGCAGCTTTACCGGGACAGCCTCGTCTAGCACAGATACGCAGTATTTT. V usage is TRBV5-1 and J usage is TRBJ2-3, with 7 bases matching TRBD1. Germline V CDR1 and CDR2: SGHRS, YFSETQ. The CDR3 has 18 residues. V gave up 2 bases and J gave up 0 bases; unmatched junction bases: 12. Drawing the rest from reference TRBV5-1 and TRBJ2-3, the complete variable domain is KAGVTQTPRYLIKTRGQQVTLSCSPISGHRSVSWYQQTPGQGLQFLFEYFSETQRNKGNFPGRFSGRQFSNSRSEMNVSTLELGDSALYLCASSFTGTASSSTDTQYFGPGTRLTVL.

The J gene is TRBJ2-5, the V gene TRBV27; the match to TRBD2 covers 9 bases. The CDR3 runs to 19 residues. The V segment lost 5 bases and the J segment 4 bases; nucleotides outside the gene matches: 20. Germline CDR1 and CDR2: MNHEY and SMNVEV (reference sequence). Here the CDR3 reads CASSDFGGGGSGRRETQYF. The CDR3 region has the DNA TGTGCCAGCAGTGATTTTGGAGGGGGAGGTAGCGGGAGACGAGAGACCCAGTACTTC.

The chain carries TRBV14 and TRBJ2-7; weak D call: TRBD2 (5 bases). The CDR3 has 16 residues. Trimming cost V 0 bases and J 3 bases, with 15 bases left between them. Germline CDR1 SGHDN, CDR2 FVKESK. CDR3 in DNA: TGTGCCAGCAGCCAAGAGATGGGAGCCATAGTCTACGAGCAGTACTTC. This sequence encodes CASSQEMGAIVYEQYF.

This clone was counted once. V usage is TRBV28 and J usage is TRBJ1-4; D may be TRBD1 (6 bases). V lost 6 bases and J lost 6, with 20 bases in between. This CDR3 has 16 amino acids. Germline V gives CDR1 MDHEN, CDR2 SYDVKM. Here the CDR3 reads CASSLTGLARDEKLFF. The CDR3 nucleotides are TGTGCCAGCAGCCTAACAGGGTTAGCCCGAGATGAAAAACTGTTTTTT. Supplemented by reference TRBV28 and TRBJ1-4, the full variable domain reads DVKVTQSSRYLVKRTGEKVFLECVQDMDHENMFWYRQDPGLGLRLIYFSYDVKMKEKGDIPEGYSVSREKKERFSLILESASTNQTSMYLCASSLTGLARDEKLFFGSGTQLSVL.

The chain recombines TRBV10-3 with TRBJ2-2; TRBD2 matches at 10 bases. CDR1 and CDR2 (germline): ENHRY, SYGVKD. V trimming: 8 bases; J trimming: 3 bases; junction bases outside the gene matches: 3. This CDR3 spans 14 amino acids. CDR3 sequence reads: CAILGLADTGELFF. The CDR3 coding sequence is TGTGCCATCCTTGGACTAGCGGACACCGGGGAGCTGTTTTTT.

The chain recombines TRBV2 with TRBJ2-7; 8 positions agree with TRBD1. Unmatched junction bases numbered 9, after V lost 6 bases and J lost 2 bases. This CDR3 is 15 amino acids long. Germline V gene lookup returns CDR1 SNHLY and CDR2 FYNNEI. As DNA, the CDR3 is TGTGCCAGCAGGCTCCGTGGGGACAGGCCCTACGAGCAGTACTTC. Translation gives CASRLRGDRPYEQYF.

This rearrangement joins TRBV27 to TRBJ1-5; the D is unclear. The germline CDR1 and CDR2 sequences are MNHEY and SMNVEV (reference sequence). Trimming removed 2 bases from V and 4 bases from J, with 12 bases in between. This CDR3 comprises 15 residues. The CDR3 coding sequence is TGTGCCAGCAGTTTAATAGGGAGGGCGAATCAGCCCCAGCATTTT. It translates to CASSLIGRANQPQHF.

The V call is TRBV30, the J call TRBJ2-1, with 9 bases lining up with TRBD2. Germline V gives CDR1 GTSNPN, CDR2 SVGIG (reference sequence). The J segment lost 4 bases and the V segment lost 2 bases, leaving 0 bases of the junction unmatched. This CDR3 region has 13 residues. For the CDR3, the DNA is TGTGCCTGGAGTCTAGCGGGATACAATGAGCAGTTCTTC. It specifies CAWSLAGYNEQFF.

This clone was found a few times. The chain has TRBV30 and TRBJ1-1; possible D gene TRBD1, 5 bases. Trimming pared 3 bases from V and 0 bases from J, leaving 8 bases between. Germline assignment: CDR1 GTSNPN and CDR2 SVGIG (reference sequence). This CDR3 spans 13 amino acids. The CDR3 protein is CAWRSGMNTEAFF. The CDR3 DNA follows: TGTGCCTGGAGGTCAGGGATGAACACTGAAGCTTTCTTT.

The V gene is TRBV11-3, the J gene TRBJ2-3, with 12 positions matching TRBD2. Germline CDR1 reads SGHNT; CDR2 reads YENEEA. Trimming at V came to 5 bases and at J to 2 bases, leaving 8 bases not matched to a gene. There are 17 residues in the CDR3. CDR3 in amino acids: CASSLGLAGGITDTQYF. The CDR3, as DNA: TGTGCCAGCAGCCTTGGGCTAGCGGGAGGGATCACAGATACGCAGTATTTT.

CDR3: CASSLQVGRWAEAFF. The CDR3 nucleotides are TGTGCCAGCAGCCTACAAGTTGGGCGCTGGGCTGAAGCTTTCTTT. V is TRBV14 and J is TRBJ1-1, with D unresolved. The germline V and J ends were trimmed by 4 bases and 6 bases, with 18 bases remaining between them. The CDR3 sequence is 15 residues long. Looked up from germline, CDR1 is SGHDN and CDR2 is FVKESK.

The V and J genes are TRBV27 and TRBJ2-2; the D gene is possibly TRBD1 (6 bases). V lost 3 bases and J lost 6, with 8 bases in between. Germline CDR1 is MNHEY and CDR2 is SMNVEV (reference sequence). The CDR3 is made up of 13 amino acids. This chain's CDR3 is CASSFSGAGELFF. CDR3 nucleotide sequence: TGTGCCAGCAGTTTCTCAGGGGCCGGGGAGCTGTTTTTT.

This chain joins TRBV10-3 and TRBJ2-7; 8 nucleotides match TRBD2. Germline V gives CDR1 ENHRY, CDR2 SYGVKD. V was clipped by 1 base and J by 5 bases; unmatched bases: 7. CDR3 length: 15 residues. The CDR3: CAISELRGALDEQYF. As DNA, the CDR3 is TGTGCCATCAGTGAGTTGCGGGGGGCTTTGGACGAGCAGTACTTC.

The CDR3 loop is CASRGLAGLETQYF. CDR3 in DNA: TGTGCCAGCAGGGGACTAGCGGGATTAGAGACCCAGTACTTC. The rearrangement joins TRBV28 to TRBJ2-5, with 13 bases fitting TRBD2. This CDR3 contains 14 residues. Germline CDR1 MDHEN, CDR2 SYDVKM. The V gene end was trimmed by 6 bases and the J gene end by 4 bases; junction bases not matched to a gene: 2.

This rearrangement joins TRBV30 to TRBJ2-5, with D unclear. Germline CDR1 GTSNPN, CDR2 SVGIG (reference sequence). The CDR3 has 12 residues. Trimming took off 0 bases at V and 5 bases at J, with 7 bases between the two ends. The CDR3 nucleotides read TGTGCCTGGAGTGTAAACGGGGAGACCCAGTACTTC. Its protein product is CAWSVNGETQYF.

V gene TRBV9 combines with J gene TRBJ2-7; 8 bases fit TRBD2. Germline V gene sequence: CDR1 SGDLS, CDR2 YYNGEE. J gave up 5 bases and V 3 bases, and 7 bases lay outside the gene matches. The CDR3 covers 14 residues. The CDR3 coding sequence is TGTGCCAGCAGCGGTCTTAGCGGGGCGAACGAGCAGTACTTC. Translation gives CASSGLSGANEQYF. The variable domain in full, completed from reference TRBV9 and TRBJ2-7, reads DSGVTQTPKHLITATGQRVTLRCSPRSGDLSVYWYQQSLDQGLQFLIQYYNGEERAKGNILERFSAQQFPDLHSELNLSSLELGDSALYFCASSGLSGANEQYFGPGTRLTVT.

The chain carries TRBV5-6 and TRBJ2-7; D may be TRBD1 (6 bases). This CDR3 has 15 amino acids. Between the trimmed V and J ends, which lost 1 base and 3 bases, there was a span of 14 bases. Germline CDR1 SGHDT, CDR2 YYEEEE. The CDR3: CASSLLGQADYEQYF. CDR3 DNA: TGTGCCAGCAGCTTGTTGGGACAAGCGGACTACGAGCAGTACTTC. Full variable domain (rest looked up from reference TRBV5-6 and TRBJ2-7): DAGVTQSPTHLIKTRGQQVTLRCSPKSGHDTVSWYQQALGQGPQFIFQYYEEEERQRGNFPDRFSGHQFPNYSSELNVNALLLGDSALYLCASSLLGQADYEQYFGPGTRLTVT.

This clone was seen just once. The rearrangement uses TRBV6-5 and TRBJ2-7; TRBD2 matches at 9 bases. Germline V gene lookup returns CDR1 MNHEY and CDR2 SVGAGI. CDR3 length: 15 residues. Trimming removed 0 bases from V and 2 bases from J; junction bases left unmatched: 2. The CDR3 loop reads CASSYSSSGTYEQYF. The CDR3 nucleotides read TGTGCCAGCAGTTACTCTTCTAGCGGGACCTACGAGCAGTACTTC.

There are a few counts of this clone. This rearrangement joins TRBV6-1 to TRBJ2-7; TRBD1 is a possible D gene (6 bases). This CDR3 is 15 amino acids long. Trimming shortened V by 3 bases and J by 0 bases, and 12 bases separated the two germline ends. The germline CDR1 and CDR2 sequences are MNHNS and SASEGT. Here the CDR3 reads CASSEGALSSYEQYF. The CDR3 DNA sequence: TGTGCCAGCAGTGAGGGGGCGCTTAGCTCCTACGAGCAGTACTTC.

The gene calls are TRBV2 and TRBJ1-2; D possibly corresponds to TRBD1 (6 bases). Germline V gene data show CDR1 as SNHLY and CDR2 as FYNNEI. The CDR3 covers 10 residues. Trimming shortened V by 9 bases and J by 8 bases, and 10 bases separated the two germline ends. The CDR3 sequence: CASTGSGYTF. In DNA, the CDR3 is TGTGCCAGTACAGGGAGCGGCTACACCTTC. Drawing the rest from reference TRBV2 and TRBJ1-2, the complete variable domain is EPEVTQTPSHQVTQMGQEVILRCVPISNHLYFYWYRQILGQKVEFLVSFYNNEISEKSEIFDDQFSVERPDGSNFTLKIRSTKLEDSAMYFCASTGSGYTFGSGTRLTVV.

This chain joins TRBV11-3 and TRBJ2-7; TRBD1 matches 9 bases. The CDR3 contains 14 residues. Germline V CDR1 and CDR2: SGHNT, YENEEA. V trimming: 5 bases; J trimming: 5 bases; junction bases outside the gene matches: 7. The CDR3 coding sequence is TGTGCCAGCAGCCCCGGGACAGGGTACGACGAGCAGTACTTC. It specifies CASSPGTGYDEQYF.

The chain couples TRBV27 to TRBJ2-3, with TRBD1 matching over 8 bases. The CDR3 sequence is 14 residues long. V was pared by 6 bases and J by 3 bases, with 5 bases of the junction left unmatched. The V gene's germline CDR1 is MNHEY and CDR2 SMNVEV (reference sequence). Here the CDR3 reads CASRDRGLTDTQYF. CDR3 DNA sequence: TGTGCCAGCAGAGACAGGGGTTTAACAGATACGCAGTATTTT.